The present T cell receptor beta chain was sequenced within a study of monozygotic twins with inflammatory bowel disease. TCRdb re-called the 5' RACE reads and gives one entry per CDR3 protein, without DNA. Listed are approximately 400,000 distinct CDR3 sequences; more than 2% falls within the top ten. Sequenced: blood. The receptor was derived from a human donor with ulcerative colitis or Crohn's disease, or a healthy co-twin of an affected twin (not recorded which).

CDR3 region: CASSQDRGGTQHF. The V gene is TRBV4-2, the J gene TRBJ1-5; the TRBD1 assignment by TCRdb is unverifiable without DNA. Per the germline V gene, CDR1 is LGHNA and CDR2 is YNFKEQ. The CDR3 runs to 13 residues.